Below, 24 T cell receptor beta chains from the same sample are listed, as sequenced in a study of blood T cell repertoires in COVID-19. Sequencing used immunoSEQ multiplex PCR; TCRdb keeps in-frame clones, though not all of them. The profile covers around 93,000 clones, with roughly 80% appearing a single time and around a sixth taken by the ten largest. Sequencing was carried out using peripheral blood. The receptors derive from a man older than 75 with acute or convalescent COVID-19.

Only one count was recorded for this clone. CDR3 in amino acids: CATQALAVQNEQFF. In DNA form, the CDR3 reads TGTGCCACGCAGGCCCTAGCGGTCCAGAATGAGCAGTTCTTC. The gene calls are TRBV2 and TRBJ2-1; 7 bases are a match to TRBD2. CDR3 length: 14 amino acids. With V trimmed by 10 bases and J by 7 bases, 13 bases remained unmatched. Germline CDR1 reads SNHLY; CDR2 reads FYNNEI.

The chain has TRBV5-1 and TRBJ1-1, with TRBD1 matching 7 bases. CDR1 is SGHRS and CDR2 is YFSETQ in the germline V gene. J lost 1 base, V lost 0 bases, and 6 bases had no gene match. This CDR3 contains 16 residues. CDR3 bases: TGCGCCAGCAGCTTGGGGGTGACAGGGACGAACACTGAAGCTTTCTTT. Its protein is CASSLGVTGTNTEAFF.

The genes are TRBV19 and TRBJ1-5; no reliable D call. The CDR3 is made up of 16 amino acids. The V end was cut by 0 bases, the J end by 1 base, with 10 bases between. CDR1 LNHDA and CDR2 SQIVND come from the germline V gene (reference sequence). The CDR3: CASSIDPVASNQPQHF. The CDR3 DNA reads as TGTGCCAGTAGTATAGATCCGGTTGCGAGCAATCAGCCCCAGCATTTT.

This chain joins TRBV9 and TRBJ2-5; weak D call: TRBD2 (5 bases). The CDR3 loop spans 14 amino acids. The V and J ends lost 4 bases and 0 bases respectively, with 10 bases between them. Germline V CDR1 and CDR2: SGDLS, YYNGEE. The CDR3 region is CASSRGSDQETQYF. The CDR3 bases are TGTGCCAGCAGCCGAGGTAGCGACCAAGAGACCCAGTACTTC.

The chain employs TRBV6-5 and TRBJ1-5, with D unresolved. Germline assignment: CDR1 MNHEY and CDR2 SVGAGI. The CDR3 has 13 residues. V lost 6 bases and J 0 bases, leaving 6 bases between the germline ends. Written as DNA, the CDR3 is TGTGCCAGCAGCCTTTCTAGCAATCAGCCCCAGCATTTT. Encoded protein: CASSLSSNQPQHF.

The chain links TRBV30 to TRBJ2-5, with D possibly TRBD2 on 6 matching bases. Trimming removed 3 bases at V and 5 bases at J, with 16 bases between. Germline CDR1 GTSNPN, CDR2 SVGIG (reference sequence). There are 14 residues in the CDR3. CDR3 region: CAWSFGGGRETQYF. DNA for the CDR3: TGTGCCTGGAGCTTCGGGGGAGGCAGGGAGACCCAGTACTTC. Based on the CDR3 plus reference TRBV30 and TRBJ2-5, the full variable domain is SQTIHQWPATLVQPVGSPLSLECTVEGTSNPNLYWYRQAAGRGLQLLFYSVGIGQISSEVPQNLSASRPQDRQFILSSKKLLLSDSGFYLCAWSFGGGRETQYFGPGTRLLVL.

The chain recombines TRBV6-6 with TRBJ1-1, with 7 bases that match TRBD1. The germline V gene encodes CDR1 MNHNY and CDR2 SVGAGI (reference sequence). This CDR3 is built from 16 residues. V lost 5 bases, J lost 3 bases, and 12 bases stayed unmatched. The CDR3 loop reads CASSQQRTGRDTEAFF. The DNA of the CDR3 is TGTGCCAGCAGTCAGCAACGGACAGGTCGGGACACTGAAGCTTTCTTT.

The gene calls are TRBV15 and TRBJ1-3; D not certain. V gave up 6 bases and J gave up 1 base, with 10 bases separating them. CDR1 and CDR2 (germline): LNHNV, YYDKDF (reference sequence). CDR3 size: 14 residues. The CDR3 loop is CATSPPGSGNTIYF. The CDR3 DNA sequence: TGTGCCACCAGTCCACCGGGGTCTGGAAACACCATATATTTT.

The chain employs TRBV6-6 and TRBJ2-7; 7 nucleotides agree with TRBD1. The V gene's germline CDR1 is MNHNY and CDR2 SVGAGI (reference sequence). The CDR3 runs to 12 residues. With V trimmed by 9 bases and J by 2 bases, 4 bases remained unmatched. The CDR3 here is CASQQGTYEQYF. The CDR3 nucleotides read TGTGCCAGTCAACAGGGGACCTACGAGCAGTACTTC.

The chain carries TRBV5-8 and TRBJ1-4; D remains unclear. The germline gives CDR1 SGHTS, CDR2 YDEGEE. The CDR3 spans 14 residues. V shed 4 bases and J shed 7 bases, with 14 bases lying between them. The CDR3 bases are TGTGCCAGCAGCAAAGGACTACTCGGTGAAAAACTGTTTTTT. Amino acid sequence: CASSKGLLGEKLFF.

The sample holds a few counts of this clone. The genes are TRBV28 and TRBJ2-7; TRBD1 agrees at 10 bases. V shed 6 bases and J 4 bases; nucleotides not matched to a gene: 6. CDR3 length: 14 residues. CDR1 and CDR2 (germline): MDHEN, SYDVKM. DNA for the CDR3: TGTGCCAGCAGGATGACAGGGGGCGCATACGAGCAGTACTTC. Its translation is CASRMTGGAYEQYF.

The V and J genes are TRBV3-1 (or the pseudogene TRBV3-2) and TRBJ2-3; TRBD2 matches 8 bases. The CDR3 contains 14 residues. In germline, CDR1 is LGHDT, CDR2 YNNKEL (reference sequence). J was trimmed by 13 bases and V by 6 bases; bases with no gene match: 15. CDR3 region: CASSQSGGTVLEYF. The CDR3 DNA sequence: TGTGCCAGCAGTCAAAGCGGGGGCACCGTGTTGGAGTATTTT.

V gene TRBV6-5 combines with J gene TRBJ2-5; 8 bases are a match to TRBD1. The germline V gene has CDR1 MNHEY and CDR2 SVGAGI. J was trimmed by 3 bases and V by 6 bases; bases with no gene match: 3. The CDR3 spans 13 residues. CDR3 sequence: CASRGTGEETQYF. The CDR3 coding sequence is TGTGCCAGCAGAGGGACAGGAGAAGAGACCCAGTACTTC.

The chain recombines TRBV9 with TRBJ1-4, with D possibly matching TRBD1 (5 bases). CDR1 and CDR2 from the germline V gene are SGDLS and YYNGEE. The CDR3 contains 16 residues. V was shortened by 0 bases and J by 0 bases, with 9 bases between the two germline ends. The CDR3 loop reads CASSVADSATNEKLFF. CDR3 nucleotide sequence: TGTGCCAGCAGCGTAGCCGACAGTGCAACTAATGAAAAACTGTTTTTT. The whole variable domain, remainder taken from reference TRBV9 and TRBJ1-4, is DSGVTQTPKHLITATGQRVTLRCSPRSGDLSVYWYQQSLDQGLQFLIQYYNGEERAKGNILERFSAQQFPDLHSELNLSSLELGDSALYFCASSVADSATNEKLFFGSGTQLSVL.

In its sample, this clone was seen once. The CDR3 coding sequence is TGCGCCAGCAGTCCCAACCCGACTAGCTCTTCCGAGCAGTACTTC. Encoded protein: CASSPNPTSSSEQYF. V gene TRBV5-1 combines with J gene TRBJ2-7; TRBD2 agrees at 7 bases. This CDR3 has 15 residues. From germline, CDR1 is SGHRS and CDR2 YFSETQ. The ends lost 5 bases at V and 6 bases at J; junction bases unmatched: 14.

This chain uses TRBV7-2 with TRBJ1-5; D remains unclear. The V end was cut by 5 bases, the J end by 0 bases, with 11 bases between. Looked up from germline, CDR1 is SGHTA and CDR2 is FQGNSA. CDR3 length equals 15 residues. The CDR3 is CASSPGRVSNQPQHF. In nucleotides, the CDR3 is TGTGCCAGCAGCCCGGGGAGGGTTAGCAATCAGCCCCAGCATTTT.

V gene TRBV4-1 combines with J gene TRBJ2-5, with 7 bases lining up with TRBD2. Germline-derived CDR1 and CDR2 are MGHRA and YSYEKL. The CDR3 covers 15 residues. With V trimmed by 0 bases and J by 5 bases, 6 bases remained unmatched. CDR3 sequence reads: CASSQDPGLPETQYF. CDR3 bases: TGCGCCAGCAGCCAAGATCCGGGACTACCTGAGACCCAGTACTTC.

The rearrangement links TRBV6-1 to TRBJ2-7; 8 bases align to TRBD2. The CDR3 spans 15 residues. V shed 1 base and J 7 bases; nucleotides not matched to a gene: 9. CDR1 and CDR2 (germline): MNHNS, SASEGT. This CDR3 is CASSEGGSGSKEQYF. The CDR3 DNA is TGTGCCAGCAGTGAAGGGGGCAGCGGGAGTAAAGAGCAGTACTTC.

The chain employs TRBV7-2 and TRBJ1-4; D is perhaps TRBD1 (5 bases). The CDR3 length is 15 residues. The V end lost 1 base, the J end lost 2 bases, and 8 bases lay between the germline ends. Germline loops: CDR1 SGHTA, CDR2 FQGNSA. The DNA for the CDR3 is TGTGCCAGCAGCTTAGACAGGTCCACTAATGAAAAACTGTTTTTT. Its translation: CASSLDRSTNEKLFF.

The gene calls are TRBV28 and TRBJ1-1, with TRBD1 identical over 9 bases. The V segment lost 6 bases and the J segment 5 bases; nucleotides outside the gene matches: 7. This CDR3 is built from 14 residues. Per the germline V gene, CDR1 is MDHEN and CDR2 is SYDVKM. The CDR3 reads CASSWDRVRTEAFF. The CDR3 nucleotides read TGTGCCAGCAGCTGGGACAGGGTGAGGACTGAAGCTTTCTTT.

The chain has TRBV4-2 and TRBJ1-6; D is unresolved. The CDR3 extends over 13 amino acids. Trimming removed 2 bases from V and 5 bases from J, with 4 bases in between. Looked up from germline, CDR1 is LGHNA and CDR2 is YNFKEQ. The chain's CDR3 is CASSQSDNSPLHF. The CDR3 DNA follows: TGTGCCAGCAGCCAATCGGATAATTCACCCCTCCACTTT.

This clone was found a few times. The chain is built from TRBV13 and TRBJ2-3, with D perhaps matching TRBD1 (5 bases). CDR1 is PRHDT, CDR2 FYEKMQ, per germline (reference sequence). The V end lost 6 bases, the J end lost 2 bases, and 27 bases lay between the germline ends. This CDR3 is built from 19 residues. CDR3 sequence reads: CASRPRPLNGDRTTDTQYF. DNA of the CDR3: TGTGCCAGCAGACCGCGCCCCCTAAATGGCGACAGAACCACAGATACGCAGTATTTT.

The CDR3 sequence is CASSQDLGVSLAKNIQYF. The CDR3 DNA follows: TGCGCCAGCAGCCAAGATCTAGGCGTAAGCCTCGCCAAAAACATTCAGTACTTC. The rearrangement uses TRBV4-3 and TRBJ2-4; no reliable D call. The length of the CDR3 is 18 residues. Germline CDR1 LGHNA, CDR2 YSLEER. Deletions cut 0 bases from V and 1 base from J, with 16 bases between.

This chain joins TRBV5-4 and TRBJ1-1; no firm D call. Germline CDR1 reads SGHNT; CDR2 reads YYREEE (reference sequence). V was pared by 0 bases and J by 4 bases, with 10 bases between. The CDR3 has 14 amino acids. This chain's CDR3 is CASSLERVGTEAFF. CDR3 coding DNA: TGTGCCAGCAGCTTGGAACGGGTTGGCACTGAAGCTTTCTTT.